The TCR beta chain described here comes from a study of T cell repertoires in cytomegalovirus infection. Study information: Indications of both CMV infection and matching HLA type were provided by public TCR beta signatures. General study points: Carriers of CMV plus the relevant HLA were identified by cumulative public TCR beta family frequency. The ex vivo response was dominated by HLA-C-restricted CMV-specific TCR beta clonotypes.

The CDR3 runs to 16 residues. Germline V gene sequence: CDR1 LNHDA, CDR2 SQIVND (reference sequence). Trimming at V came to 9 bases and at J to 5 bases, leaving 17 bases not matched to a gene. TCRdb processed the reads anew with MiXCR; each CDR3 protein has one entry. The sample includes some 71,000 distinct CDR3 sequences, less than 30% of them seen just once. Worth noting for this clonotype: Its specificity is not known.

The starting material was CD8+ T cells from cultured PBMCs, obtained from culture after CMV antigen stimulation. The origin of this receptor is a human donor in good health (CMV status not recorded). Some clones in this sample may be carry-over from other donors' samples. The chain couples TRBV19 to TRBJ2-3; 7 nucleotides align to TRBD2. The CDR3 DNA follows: TGTGCCAGCCGGCAACGAGGGGAGGGAGTAGAAGATACGCAGTATTTT. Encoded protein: CASRQRGEGVEDTQYF.